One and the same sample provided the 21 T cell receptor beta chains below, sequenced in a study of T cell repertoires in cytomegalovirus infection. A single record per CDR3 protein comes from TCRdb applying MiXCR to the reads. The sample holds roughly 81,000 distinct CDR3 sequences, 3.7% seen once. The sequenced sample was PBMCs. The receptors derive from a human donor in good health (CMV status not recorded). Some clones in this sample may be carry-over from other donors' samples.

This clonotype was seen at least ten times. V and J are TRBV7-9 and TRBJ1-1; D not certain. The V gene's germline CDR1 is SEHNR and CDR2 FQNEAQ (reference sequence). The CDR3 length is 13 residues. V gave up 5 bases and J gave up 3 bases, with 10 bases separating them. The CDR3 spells CASSLWEDTEAFF. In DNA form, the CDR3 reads TGTGCCAGCAGCCTTTGGGAAGACACTGAAGCTTTCTTT.

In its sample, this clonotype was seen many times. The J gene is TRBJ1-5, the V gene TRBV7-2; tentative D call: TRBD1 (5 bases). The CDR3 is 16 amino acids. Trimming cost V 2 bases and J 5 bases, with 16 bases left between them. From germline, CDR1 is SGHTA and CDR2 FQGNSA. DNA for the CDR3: TGTGCCAGCAGCTTAATTGCGGCAGGACACCATCAGCCCCAGCATTTT. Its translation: CASSLIAAGHHQPQHF.

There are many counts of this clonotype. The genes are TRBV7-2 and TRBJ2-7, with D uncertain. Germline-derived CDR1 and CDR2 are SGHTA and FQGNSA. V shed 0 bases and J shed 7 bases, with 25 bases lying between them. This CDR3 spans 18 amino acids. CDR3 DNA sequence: TGTGCCAGCAGCTTAGCCCCACTCGATTATAGGTCGAGATCTGAGCAGTACTTC. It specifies CASSLAPLDYRSRSEQYF.

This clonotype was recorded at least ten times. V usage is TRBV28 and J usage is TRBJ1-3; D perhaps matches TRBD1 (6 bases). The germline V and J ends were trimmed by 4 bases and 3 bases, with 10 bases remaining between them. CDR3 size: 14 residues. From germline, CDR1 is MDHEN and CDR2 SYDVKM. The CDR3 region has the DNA TGTGCCAGCAGTTCCTGGACAGATGGAAACACCATATATTTT. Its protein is CASSSWTDGNTIYF. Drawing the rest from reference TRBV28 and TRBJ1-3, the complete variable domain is DVKVTQSSRYLVKRTGEKVFLECVQDMDHENMFWYRQDPGLGLRLIYFSYDVKMKEKGDIPEGYSVSREKKERFSLILESASTNQTSMYLCASSSWTDGNTIYFGEGSWLTVV.

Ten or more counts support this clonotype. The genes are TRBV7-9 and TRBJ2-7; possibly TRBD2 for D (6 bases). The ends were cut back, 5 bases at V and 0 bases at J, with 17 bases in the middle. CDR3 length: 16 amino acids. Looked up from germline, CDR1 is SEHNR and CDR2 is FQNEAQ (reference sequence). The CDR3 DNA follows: TGTGCCAGCAGCCAGTGGAGGGGTGGGAGCTCCTACGAGCAGTACTTC. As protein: CASSQWRGGSSYEQYF.

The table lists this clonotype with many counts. CDR3 sequence: CASSLGQTDTYNSPLHF. CDR3 sequence (DNA): TGCGCCAGCAGCTTAGGTCAGACAGATACCTATAATTCACCCCTCCACTTT. The J gene is TRBJ1-6, the V gene TRBV5-1, with D possibly being TRBD1 (5 bases). Germline V CDR1 and CDR2: SGHRS, YFSETQ. The CDR3 has 17 amino acids. V dropped 2 bases and J dropped 2 bases, with 14 bases sitting between them.

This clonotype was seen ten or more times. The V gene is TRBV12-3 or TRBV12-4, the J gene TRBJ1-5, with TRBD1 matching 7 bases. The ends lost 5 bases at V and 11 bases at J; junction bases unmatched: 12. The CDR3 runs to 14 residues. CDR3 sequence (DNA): TGTGCCAGCAGTACGGGACAGAGCACATCAGCCCAGCATTTT. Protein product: CASSTGQSTSAQHF.

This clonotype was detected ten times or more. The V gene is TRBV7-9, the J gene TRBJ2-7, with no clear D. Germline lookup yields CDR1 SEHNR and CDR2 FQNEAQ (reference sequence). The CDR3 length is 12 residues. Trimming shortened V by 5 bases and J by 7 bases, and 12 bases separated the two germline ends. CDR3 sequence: CASSPAEGEQYF. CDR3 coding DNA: TGTGCCAGCAGCCCGGCAGAAGGGGAGCAGTACTTC.

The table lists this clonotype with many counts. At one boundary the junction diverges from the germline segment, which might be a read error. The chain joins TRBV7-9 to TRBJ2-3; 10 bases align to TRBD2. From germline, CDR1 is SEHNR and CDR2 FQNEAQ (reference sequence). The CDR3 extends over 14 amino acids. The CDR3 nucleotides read TGTGCCAGCAGCCTAGCGGGGGAGGCAGATACGCAGTATTTT. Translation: CASSLAGEADTQYF.

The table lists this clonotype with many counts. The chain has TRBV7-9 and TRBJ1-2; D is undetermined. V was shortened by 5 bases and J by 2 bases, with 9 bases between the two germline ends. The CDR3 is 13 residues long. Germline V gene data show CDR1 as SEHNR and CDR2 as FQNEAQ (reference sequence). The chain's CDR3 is CASSPLRNYGYTF. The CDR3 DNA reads TGTGCCAGCAGCCCACTCAGGAACTATGGCTACACCTTC.

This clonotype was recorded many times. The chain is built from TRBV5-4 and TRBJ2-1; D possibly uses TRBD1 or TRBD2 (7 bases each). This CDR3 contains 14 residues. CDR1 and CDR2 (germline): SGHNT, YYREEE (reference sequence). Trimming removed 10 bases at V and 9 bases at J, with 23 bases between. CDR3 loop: CASQGGQGASEQFF. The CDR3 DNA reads TGTGCCTCTCAGGGGGGGCAGGGCGCATCTGAGCAGTTCTTC.

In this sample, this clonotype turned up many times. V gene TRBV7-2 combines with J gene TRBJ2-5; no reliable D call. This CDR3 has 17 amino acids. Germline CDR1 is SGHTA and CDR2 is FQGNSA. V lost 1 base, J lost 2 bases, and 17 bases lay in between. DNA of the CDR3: TGTGCCAGCAGCTTAGACGCCTTCGCCGCATATCAAGAGACCCAGTACTTC. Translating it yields CASSLDAFAAYQETQYF.

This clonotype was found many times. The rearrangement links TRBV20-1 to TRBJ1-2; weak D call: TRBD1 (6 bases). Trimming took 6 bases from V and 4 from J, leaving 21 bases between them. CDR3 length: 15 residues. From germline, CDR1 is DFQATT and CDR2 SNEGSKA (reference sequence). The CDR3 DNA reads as TGCAGTGCCTCCCCCCCGGGGGGCGGACTCTATGGCTACACCTTC. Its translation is CSASPPGGGLYGYTF.

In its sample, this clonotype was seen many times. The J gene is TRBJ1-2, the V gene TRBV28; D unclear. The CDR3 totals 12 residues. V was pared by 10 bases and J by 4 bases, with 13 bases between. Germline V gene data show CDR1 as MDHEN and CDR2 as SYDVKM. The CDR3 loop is CATCPVTYGYTF. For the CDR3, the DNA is TGTGCCACCTGCCCGGTAACCTATGGCTACACCTTC.

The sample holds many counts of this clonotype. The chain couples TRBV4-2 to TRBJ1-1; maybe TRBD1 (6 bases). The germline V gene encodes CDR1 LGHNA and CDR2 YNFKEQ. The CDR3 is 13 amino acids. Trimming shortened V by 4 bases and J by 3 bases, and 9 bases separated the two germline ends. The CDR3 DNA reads TGTGCCAGCAGCCTCCGACAGGACACTGAAGCTTTCTTT. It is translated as CASSLRQDTEAFF.

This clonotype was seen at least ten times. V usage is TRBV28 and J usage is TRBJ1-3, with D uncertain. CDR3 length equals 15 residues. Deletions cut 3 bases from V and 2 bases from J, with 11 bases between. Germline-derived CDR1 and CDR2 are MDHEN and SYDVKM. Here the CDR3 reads CASSLWDPPGNTIYF. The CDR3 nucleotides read TGTGCCAGCAGTTTGTGGGATCCCCCTGGAAACACCATATATTTT.

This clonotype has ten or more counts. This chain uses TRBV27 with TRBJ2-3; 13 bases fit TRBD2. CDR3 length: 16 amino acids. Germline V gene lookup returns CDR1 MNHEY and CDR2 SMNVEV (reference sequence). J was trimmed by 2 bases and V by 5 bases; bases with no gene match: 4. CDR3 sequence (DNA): TGTGCCAGCAGTCAAACTAGCGGGGGGGCCACAGATACGCAGTATTTT. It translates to CASSQTSGGATDTQYF.

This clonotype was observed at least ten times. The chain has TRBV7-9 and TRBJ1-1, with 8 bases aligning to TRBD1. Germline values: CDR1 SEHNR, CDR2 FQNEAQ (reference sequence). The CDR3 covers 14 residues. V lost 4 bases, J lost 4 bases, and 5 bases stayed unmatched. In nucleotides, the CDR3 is TGTGCCAGCAGCTACTCGACAGGGGCCACTGAAGCTTTCTTT. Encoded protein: CASSYSTGATEAFF. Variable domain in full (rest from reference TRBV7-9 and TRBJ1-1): DTGVSQNPRHKITKRGQNVTFRCDPISEHNRLYWYRQTLGQGPEFLTYFQNEAQLEKSRLLSDRFSAERPKGSFSTLEIQRTEQGDSAMYLCASSYSTGATEAFFGQGTRLTVV.

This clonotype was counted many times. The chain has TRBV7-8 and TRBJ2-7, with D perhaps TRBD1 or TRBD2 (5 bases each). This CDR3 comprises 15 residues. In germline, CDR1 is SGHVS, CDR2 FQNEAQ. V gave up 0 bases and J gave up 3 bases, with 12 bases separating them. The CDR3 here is CASSLAGDGYYEQYF. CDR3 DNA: TGTGCCAGCAGCTTAGCCGGGGACGGATACTACGAGCAGTACTTC.

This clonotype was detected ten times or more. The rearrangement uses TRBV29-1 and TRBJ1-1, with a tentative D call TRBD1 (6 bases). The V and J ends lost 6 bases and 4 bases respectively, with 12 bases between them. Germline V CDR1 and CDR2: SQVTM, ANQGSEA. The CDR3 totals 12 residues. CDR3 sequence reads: CSVKTGSTEAFF. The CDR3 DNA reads TGCAGCGTGAAAACAGGGTCCACTGAAGCTTTCTTT.

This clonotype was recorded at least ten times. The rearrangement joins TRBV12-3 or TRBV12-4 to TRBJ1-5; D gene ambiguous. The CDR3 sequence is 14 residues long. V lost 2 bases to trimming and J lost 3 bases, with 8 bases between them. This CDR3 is CASSLSGFNQPQHF. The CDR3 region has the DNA TGTGCCAGCAGTTTAAGCGGTTTCAATCAGCCCCAGCATTTT.